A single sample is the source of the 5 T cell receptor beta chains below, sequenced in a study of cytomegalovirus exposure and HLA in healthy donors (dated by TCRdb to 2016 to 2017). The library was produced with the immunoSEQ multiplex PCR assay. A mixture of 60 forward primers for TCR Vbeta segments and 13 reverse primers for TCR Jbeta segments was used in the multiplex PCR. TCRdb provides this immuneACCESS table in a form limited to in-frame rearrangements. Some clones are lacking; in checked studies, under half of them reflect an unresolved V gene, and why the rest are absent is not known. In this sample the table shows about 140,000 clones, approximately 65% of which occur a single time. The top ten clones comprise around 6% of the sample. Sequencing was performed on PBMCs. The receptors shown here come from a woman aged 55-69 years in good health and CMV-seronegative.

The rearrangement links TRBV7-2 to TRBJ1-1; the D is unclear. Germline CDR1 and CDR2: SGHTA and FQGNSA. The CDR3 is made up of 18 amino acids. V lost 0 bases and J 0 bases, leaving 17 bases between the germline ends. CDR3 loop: CASSLALSGGSLNTEAFF. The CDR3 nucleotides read TGTGCCAGCAGCTTAGCGCTGTCAGGTGGATCATTGAACACTGAAGCTTTCTTT. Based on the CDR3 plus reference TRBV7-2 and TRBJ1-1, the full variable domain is GAGVSQSPSNKVTEKGKDVELRCDPISGHTALYWYRQSLGQGLEFLIYFQGNSAPDKSGLPSDRFSAERTGGSVSTLTIQRTQQEDSAVYLCASSLALSGGSLNTEAFFGQGTRLTVV.

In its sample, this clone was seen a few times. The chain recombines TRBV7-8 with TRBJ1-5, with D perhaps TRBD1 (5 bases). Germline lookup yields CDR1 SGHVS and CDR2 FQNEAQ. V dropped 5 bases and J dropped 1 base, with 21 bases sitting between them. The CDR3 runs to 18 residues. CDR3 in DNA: TGTGCCAGCAGCCCCACCTCAGGGCAGGGAAGGAGCAATCAGCCCCAGCATTTT. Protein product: CASSPTSGQGRSNQPQHF. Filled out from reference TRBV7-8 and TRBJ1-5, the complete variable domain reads GAGVSQSPRYKVAKRGQDVALRCDPISGHVSLFWYQQALGQGPEFLTYFQNEAQLDKSGLPSDRFFAERPEGSVSTLKIQRTQQEDSAVYLCASSPTSGQGRSNQPQHFGDGTRLSIL.

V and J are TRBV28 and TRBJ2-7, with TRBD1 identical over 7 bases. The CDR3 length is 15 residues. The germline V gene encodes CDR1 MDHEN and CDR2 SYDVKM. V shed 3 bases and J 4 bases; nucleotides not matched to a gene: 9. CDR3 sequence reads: CASSFNGQVGYEQYF. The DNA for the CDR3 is TGTGCCAGCAGTTTCAATGGACAGGTGGGATACGAGCAGTACTTC.

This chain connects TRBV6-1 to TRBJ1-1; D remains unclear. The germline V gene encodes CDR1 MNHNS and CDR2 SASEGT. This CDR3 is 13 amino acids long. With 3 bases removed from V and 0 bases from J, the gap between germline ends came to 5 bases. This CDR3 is CASSESVNTEAFF. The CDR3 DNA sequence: TGTGCCAGCAGTGAGTCGGTGAACACTGAAGCTTTCTTT.

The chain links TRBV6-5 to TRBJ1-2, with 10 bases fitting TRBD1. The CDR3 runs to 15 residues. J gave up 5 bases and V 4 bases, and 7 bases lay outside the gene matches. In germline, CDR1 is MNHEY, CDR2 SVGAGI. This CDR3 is CASSLWTGGRYGYTF. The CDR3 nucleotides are TGTGCCAGCAGTTTGTGGACAGGGGGGAGATATGGCTACACCTTC.